The count of the clone carrying this T cell receptor (beta chain) is one. The antigen is undetermined. No infections or other immune events were documented during collection. The CDR3 spans 16 residues. Germline CDR1 reads SGHVS; CDR2 reads FNYEAQ. V gave up 5 bases and J gave up 3 bases, with 16 bases separating them. These data originate in a study of identifying expanded T cells in peripheral blood. Study observations and caveats: Over about two and four weeks, about 15 and 19 clones changed, versus roughly 1.1 between replicates. Across healthy donors, higher total template counts meant significantly greater approximately two-week count variance.

Sequenced by immunoSEQ multiplex PCR; TCRdb stores in-frame clones only, minus some. The table lists approximately 85,000 clones, 88% of them singletons. The sequenced sample was blood. This clonotype was obtained from a person aged 18 to 75 in good health. The chain links TRBV7-6 to TRBJ2-2; unclear D gene. The CDR3 nucleotides are TGTGCCAGCAGCCCTACGGCCCCGACGGACACCGGGGAGCTGTTTTTT. It is translated as CASSPTAPTDTGELFF.